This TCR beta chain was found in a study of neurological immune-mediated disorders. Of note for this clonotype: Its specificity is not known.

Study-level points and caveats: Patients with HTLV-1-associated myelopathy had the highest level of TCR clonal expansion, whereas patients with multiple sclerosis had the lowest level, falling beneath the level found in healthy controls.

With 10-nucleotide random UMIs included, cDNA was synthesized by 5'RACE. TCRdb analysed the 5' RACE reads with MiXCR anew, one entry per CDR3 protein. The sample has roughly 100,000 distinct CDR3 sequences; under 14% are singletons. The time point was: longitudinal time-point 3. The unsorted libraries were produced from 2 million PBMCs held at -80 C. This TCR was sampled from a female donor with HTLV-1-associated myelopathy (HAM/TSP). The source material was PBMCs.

CDR3 bases: TGCAGTGCTCCTCGGACAGGGGGTCAGCCCCAGCATTTT. Its protein product is CSAPRTGGQPQHF. The rearrangement joins TRBV20-1 to TRBJ1-5, with TRBD1 matching over 10 bases. The trim removed 5 bases at V and 6 bases at J, leaving 4 bases unmatched. Germline values: CDR1 DFQATT, CDR2 SNEGSKA (reference sequence). The CDR3 covers 13 residues.